A selection of T cell receptor beta chains follows, all from one sample in a study of siplizumab effects on memory and regulatory T cells. Some clones are missing from TCRdb's copy, which holds only in-frame ones; the method was immunoSEQ multiplex PCR. The table records about 100,000 clones, approximately 94% of them present only once. The sample comprised non-Treg CD4+ T cells sorted from blood. The receptors here all came from a human donor in good health. The CDR3 runs from the conserved cysteine through the conserved F or W. The order of the fields is V gene, clone size, J gene, D gene, CDR3 DNA, CDR3 protein. D genes are given only for firm matches. Clone size is shown for a subset of rows, as once, few, many or a class of expanded clone.

TRBV19	-	TRBJ2-1	TRBD1	TGTGCCAGTAGGGGAACCGGGACAGGCTTCAATGAGCAGTTCTTC	CASRGTGTGFNEQFF
TRBV2	-	TRBJ2-7	TRBD2	TGTGCCAGCAGTCCTAGGACTAGCGGGAGGTCCTCCTACGAGCAGTACTTC	CASSPRTSGRSSYEQYF
TRBV28	-	TRBJ2-1	TRBD1	TGTGCCAGCAGTGGACAGACAGGGTTTAATGAGCAGTTCTTC	CASSGQTGFNEQFF
TRBV7-3	-	TRBJ2-5	-	TGTGCCAGCAGCTACTTAGCGGAGGGGGAGACCCAGTACTTC	CASSYLAEGETQYF
TRBV5-1	few	TRBJ1-1	-	TGCGCCAGCAGCTTGTTTGCGGGAAACACTGAAGCTTTCTTT	CASSLFAGNTEAFF
TRBV5-1	-	TRBJ1-2	TRBD1	TGCGCCAGCAGCTTGGACTCGACAGGGCCCGGCTACACCTTC	CASSLDSTGPGYTF
TRBV6-1	-	TRBJ1-3	-	TGTGCCAGCACCCGTTCTCTGGGCTCTGGAAACACCATATATTTT	CASTRSLGSGNTIYF
TRBV5-8	-	TRBJ2-3	-	TGTGCCAGCAGCCAGGACAGAGACTTTACGCAGTATTTT	CASSQDRDFTQYF
TRBV28	-	TRBJ2-7	TRBD1	TGTGCCAGCAGAAGACCGGGACAGGTTTACGAGCAGTACTTC	CASRRPGQVYEQYF
TRBV18	-	TRBJ2-3	-	TGTGCCAGCTCACCGGAGGGGTTGGCGTACCCGAGTGATACGCAGTATTTT	CASSPEGLAYPSDTQYF
TRBV5-6	-	TRBJ2-2	-	TGTGCCAGCAGCTTGGCCTGGCCGAACACCGGGGAGCTGTTTTTT	CASSLAWPNTGELFF
TRBV6-5	-	TRBJ2-1	TRBD1	TGTGCCAGCAGTCCCTTAGGACAGGGGAATGAGCAGTTCTTC	CASSPLGQGNEQFF
TRBV7-6	-	TRBJ2-7	TRBD1	TGTGCCAGCAGCTTAGGGGCCGGGACAGGGGCCGAGCAGTACTTC	CASSLGAGTGAEQYF
TRBV5-4	-	TRBJ2-5	TRBD2	TGTGCCAGCAGCTTTCGTGGACTAGCGGGAGCTGAGACCCAGTACTTC	CASSFRGLAGAETQYF
TRBV11-2	-	TRBJ2-3	-	TGTGCCAGCAGCGCGAGGGGAGGAGATACGCAGTATTTT	CASSARGGDTQYF
TRBV6-6	-	TRBJ2-1	-	TGTGCCTGTTTATCGGCTAGTGGCAATGAGCAGTTCTTC	CACLSASGNEQFF
TRBV19	-	TRBJ1-5	-	TGTGCCAGTCGTCGGCAGGCTGATAGCAATCAGCCCCAGCATTTT	CASRRQADSNQPQHF
TRBV5-4	-	TRBJ1-3	TRBD1	TGTGCCAGCAGTCGACAGGGTAACCTAAGGAACACCATATATTTT	CASSRQGNLRNTIYF
TRBV2	-	TRBJ1-5	-	TGTGCCAGCAGTCCAGAAAAGTATCAGCCCCAGCATTTT	CASSPEKYQPQHF
TRBV6-4	-	TRBJ2-6	-	TGTGCCAGCACCTCTGGACGGAGACTCTCTGGGGCCAACGTCCTGACTTTC	CASTSGRRLSGANVLTF
TRBV11-2	-	TRBJ2-1	-	TGTGCCAGCAGCTTTTATCTAGGGGAGGTCTCCTACAATGAGCAGTTCTTC	CASSFYLGEVSYNEQFF
TRBV21-1	-	TRBJ2-7	-	TGTGCCAGCAGCAAAGGAACAGGGACATACGAGCAGTACTTC	CASSKGTGTYEQYF
TRBV5-4	-	TRBJ2-3	-	TGTGCCAGCAGCTTGGCCAAGGGGTACGGTACGCAGTATTTT	CASSLAKGYGTQYF
TRBV2	-	TRBJ2-7	-	TGTGCCAGCAGTCCTAGCTACGAGCAGTACTTC	CASSPSYEQYF
TRBV6-4	-	TRBJ1-2	-	TGTGCCAGCAGTGACTCGATGGGTTTCGACAGGCGGGGCTACACCTTC	CASSDSMGFDRRGYTF
TRBV6-1	-	TRBJ2-7	TRBD2	TGTGCCAGCAGTGAATCTCTAGCGGGAGCTTACGAGCAGTACTTC	CASSESLAGAYEQYF
TRBV28	once	TRBJ2-6	-	TGTGCCAGCACCTCACCCTCTGGGGCCAACGTCCTGACTTTC	CASTSPSGANVLTF
TRBV5-1	-	TRBJ2-7	TRBD2	TGCGCCAGCAGCTCAGGGGGGCTACTAGCGGGAGACTACGAGCAGTACTTC	CASSSGGLLAGDYEQYF
TRBV6-6	-	TRBJ2-7	TRBD1	TGTGCCAGCAGGCAACGGGACAGCGAGCAGTACTTC	CASRQRDSEQYF
TRBV6-1	-	TRBJ2-5	TRBD2	TGTGCCAGCAGTGTAACTAGCGGGTCCTCCGCGGAGACCCAGTACTTC	CASSVTSGSSAETQYF
TRBV28	-	TRBJ2-6	-	TGTGCCAGCAGGATGTTCTCTGGGGCCAACGTCCTGACTTTC	CASRMFSGANVLTF
TRBV6-1	-	TRBJ2-5	TRBD1	TGTGCCAGCAGCCGCACACAGGGGGCCCTAGAGACCCAGTACTTC	CASSRTQGALETQYF
TRBV6-5	-	TRBJ2-7	TRBD2	TGTGCCAGCAGTAGATTAGCGGGAGGCACCTACGAGCAGTACTTC	CASSRLAGGTYEQYF
TRBV2	once	TRBJ2-3	-	TGTGCCAGCAGTGAGTCGGGGGTGAGCACAGATACGCAGTATTTT	CASSESGVSTDTQYF
TRBV5-1	-	TRBJ2-5	-	TGCGCCAGCAGCTGGAACGCTCAAGAGACCCAGTACTTC	CASSWNAQETQYF
TRBV5-6	-	TRBJ2-5	-	TGTGCCAGCAGCTTGGTCGAGACCCAGTACTTC	CASSLVETQYF
TRBV5-1	-	TRBJ2-5	TRBD2	TGCGCCAGCAGCCCCGAAAGCGGGAGGGCTAAAGAGACCCAGTACTTC	CASSPESGRAKETQYF
TRBV27	-	TRBJ2-7	TRBD2	TGTGCCAGCAGAAACCAAAGCGGGAAAAGGGTAGCGGTCCACGAGCAGTACTTC	CASRNQSGKRVAVHEQYF
TRBV5-1	-	TRBJ2-1	-	TGCGCCAGCAGCTTGGCCTTTCGCTCGTCCTACAATGAGCAGTTCTTC	CASSLAFRSSYNEQFF
TRBV2	-	TRBJ2-5	-	TGTGCCAGCAGTCCGACCGGGACTCTACCATACTTC	CASSPTGTLPYF
TRBV7-9	-	TRBJ2-4	-	TGTGCCAGCAGCAGGACAGAACTAGCCAAAAACATTCAGTACTTC	CASSRTELAKNIQYF
TRBV5-1	-	TRBJ2-3	TRBD2	TGCGCCAGCAGCTTGGCCATTGCGGGAGAAGCAGATACGCAGTATTTT	CASSLAIAGEADTQYF
TRBV19	-	TRBJ2-1	TRBD1	TGTGCCAGTATATCCGTGGGGACAGGGGCTTCCCATGAGCAGTTCTTC	CASISVGTGASHEQFF
TRBV5-1	-	TRBJ1-1	-	TGCGCCAGCAGCAGGGGAGCTGAAGCTTTCTTT	CASSRGAEAFF
TRBV7-6	-	TRBJ2-2	-	TGTGCCAGCAGCCCCCGGGGGGGGGAGCTGTTTTTT	CASSPRGGELFF
TRBV19	-	TRBJ1-2	TRBD1	TGTGCCAGTACCGACAGGGGGCACTATGGCTACACCTTC	CASTDRGHYGYTF
TRBV14	-	TRBJ2-7	TRBD2	TGTGCCAGCAGCCCCGGGACTAGCGGCTACGAGCAGTACTTC	CASSPGTSGYEQYF
TRBV5-1	-	TRBJ2-7	-	TGCGCCAGCAGCTTGTATGGGGGGAACTACGAGCAGTACTTC	CASSLYGGNYEQYF
TRBV5-6	-	TRBJ2-2	-	TGTGCCAGCAGCTTGTGGGACACAGACACCGGGGAGCTGTTTTTT	CASSLWDTDTGELFF
TRBV18	-	TRBJ1-5	TRBD1	TGTGCCAGCTCCCCTACAGGGGGGTTAGGCCAGCCCCAGCATTTT	CASSPTGGLGQPQHF
TRBV11-2	-	TRBJ2-7	TRBD1	TGTGCCAGCAGCTCTACAGGGGGGAGCTCCTACGAGCAGTACTTC	CASSSTGGSSYEQYF
TRBV9	-	TRBJ1-2	-	TGTGCCAGCACCCGTAGGCAGAACCCCTATGGCTACACCTTC	CASTRRQNPYGYTF
TRBV4-1	once	TRBJ1-6	-	TGCGCCAGCAGCCAAGAAACAGCCCCTAATTCACCCCTCCACTTT	CASSQETAPNSPLHF
TRBV5-1	-	TRBJ2-3	-	TGCGCCAGCGACGCTAGTGGGTCTAGCACAGATACGCAGTATTTT	CASDASGSSTDTQYF
TRBV5-5	-	TRBJ2-2	-	TGTGCCAGCAGCTTGAACAGGGTGAACACCGGGGAGCTGTTTTTT	CASSLNRVNTGELFF
TRBV30	-	TRBJ2-1	-	TGTGCCTGGAGTGACGGGAGTTACAATGAGCAGTTCTTC	CAWSDGSYNEQFF
TRBV7-3	-	TRBJ2-1	-	TGTGCCAGCAGCCTCCAGGTTGGTGAGCAGTTCTTC	CASSLQVGEQFF